The clone carrying this T cell receptor beta chain has just a few counts. Antigen specificity is unknown. This sample was taken from a study of tumor-infiltrating lymphocytes in glioblastoma multiforme. Three nested ARM-PCR rounds with V-beta and C-beta primers built TCRB libraries. MiXCR, run by TCRdb on the multiplex PCR reads, gives a single entry per CDR3 protein. This sample has nearly 15,000 distinct CDR3 sequences, with around 72% found just once. CDR1 is MNHEY, CDR2 SVGEGT, per germline. V lost 9 bases and J lost 5, with 16 bases in between. CDR3 length: 13 amino acids. Whole-study results and caveats: Functional subtype sorting of these T cells was not performed.

The sample was brain tumor tissue. V is TRBV6-2 or TRBV6-3 and J is TRBJ1-2, with D unclear. The receptor's source is a male donor with glioblastoma. CDR3 sequence: CASWSSAIYGYTF. The CDR3 coding sequence is TGTGCCAGTTGGTCCTCAGCAATATATGGCTACACCTTC.